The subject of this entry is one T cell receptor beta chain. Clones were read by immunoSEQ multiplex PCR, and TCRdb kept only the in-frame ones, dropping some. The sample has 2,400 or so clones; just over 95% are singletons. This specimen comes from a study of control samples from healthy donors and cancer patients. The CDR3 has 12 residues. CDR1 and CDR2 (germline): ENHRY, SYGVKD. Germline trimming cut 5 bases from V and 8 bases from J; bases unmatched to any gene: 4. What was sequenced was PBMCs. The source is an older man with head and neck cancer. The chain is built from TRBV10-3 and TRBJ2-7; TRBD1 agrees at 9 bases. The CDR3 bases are TGTGCCATCAGTCCGGACAGGGGAAAGCAGTACTTC. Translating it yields CAISPDRGKQYF.